This T cell receptor beta chain was documented in a study of vaccination and CD4 T cells after COVID-19. About the study: Convalescent individuals exhibited SARS-CoV-2 positivity on nasal swab PCR, with about 9 mild and one severe presentation.

Indicated time point: late sampling 161 to 241 days after vaccination in a few convalescent patients. Treatment defined: roughly 11-day PBMC culture with coronavirus spike peptide pools or control peptides (ViraFEST assay). The ends lost 6 bases at V and 3 bases at J; junction bases unmatched: 8. The CDR3 is made up of 14 amino acids. Germline V gene lookup returns CDR1 SGHRS and CDR2 YFSETQ. A note on this clonotype: The antigen remains undetermined.

Once obtained from cultured CD4+ T cells, the DNA was sequenced using the Oncomine TCR Beta short-read assay. TCRdb recomputed calls from the PCR reads with MiXCR, one row per CDR3 protein. The sample records tens of thousands of distinct CDR3 sequences, 32% being singletons. The specimen comprised CD4+ T cells from blood, cultured in vitro, sampled about 7 months after SARS-CoV-2 vaccination. The clonotype was recovered from a human donor who had recovered from COVID-19. This chain connects TRBV5-1 to TRBJ1-2; the match to TRBD1 covers 7 bases. The CDR3 DNA follows: TGCGCCAGCACCGAACAGGGGCATGACTATGGCTACACCTTC. As protein: CASTEQGHDYGYTF. The whole variable domain, filled in from reference TRBV5-1 and TRBJ1-2, reads KAGVTQTPRYLIKTRGQQVTLSCSPISGHRSVSWYQQTPGQGLQFLFEYFSETQRNKGNFPGRFSGRQFSNSRSEMNVSTLELGDSALYLCASTEQGHDYGYTFGSGTRLTVV.